One sample yielded the 13 T cell receptor beta chains listed below, sequenced in a study of shared clonotypes between healthy human individuals. Method: immunoSEQ multiplex PCR; TCRdb's copy keeps in-frame clones and lacks some. The repertoire holds 2 million to 2.5 million clones, about 94% seen once, with over 0.1% in the top ten. Sequencing was done on a sample of naive CD4+ T cells sorted from blood. The subset is: CD45RA+ positively selected. These receptor sequences come from a man aged 18 to 30 in good health.

The rearrangement joins TRBV10-2 to TRBJ2-5, with a weak D call TRBD1 (6 bases). This CDR3 is 14 amino acids long. CDR1 and CDR2 (germline): WSHSY, SAAADI. Trimming removed 6 bases from V and 4 bases from J, with 15 bases in between. CDR3 nucleotides: TGCGCCAGCAGACGGACAGTTAGGGGAGAGACCCAGTACTTC. Its protein product is CASRRTVRGETQYF.

The CDR3 region is CASELVYEQYF. For the CDR3, the DNA is TGTGCCAGCGAGCTGGTCTACGAGCAGTACTTC. V gene TRBV2 combines with J gene TRBJ2-7; D is uncertain. Trimming cost V 8 bases and J 3 bases, with 8 bases left between them. CDR1 and CDR2 from the germline V gene are SNHLY and FYNNEI. The CDR3 consists of 11 residues.

The V call is TRBV10-3, the J call TRBJ2-3; D unresolved. Germline V gene data show CDR1 as ENHRY and CDR2 as SYGVKD. Deletions cut 4 bases from V and 7 bases from J, with 12 bases between. This CDR3 has 13 amino acids. CDR3: CAISGAAENTQYF. Here the CDR3 DNA reads TGTGCCATCAGTGGGGCTGCTGAGAATACGCAGTATTTT.

The chain links TRBV9 to TRBJ2-3, with D possibly being TRBD2 (5 bases). Between the trimmed V and J ends, which lost 3 bases and 5 bases, there was a span of 13 bases. This CDR3 has 14 amino acids. Germline CDR1 reads SGDLS; CDR2 reads YYNGEE. CDR3 sequence (DNA): TGTGCCAGCAGCGCGGGCGGGCGAGTAGATACGCAGTATTTT. Its translation is CASSAGGRVDTQYF.

V gene TRBV5-8 combines with J gene TRBJ1-5, with 11 bases that match TRBD1. The V gene's germline CDR1 is SGHTS and CDR2 YDEGEE. V shed 7 bases and J 3 bases; nucleotides not matched to a gene: 9. This CDR3 is 16 amino acids long. CDR3 region: CASQTRDRGVNQPQHF. For the CDR3, the DNA is TGTGCCAGCCAAACGCGGGACAGGGGGGTCAATCAGCCCCAGCATTTT. The whole variable domain, remainder taken from reference TRBV5-8 and TRBJ1-5, is EAGVTQSPTHLIKTRGQQATLRCSPISGHTSVYWYQQALGLGLQFLLWYDEGEERNRGNFPPRFSGRQFPNYSSELNVNALELEDSALYLCASQTRDRGVNQPQHFGDGTRLSIL.

The genes are TRBV12-2 and TRBJ2-1; the table's D call, TRBD2, has no DNA check behind it. TRBV12-2 is given as a pseudogene. The CDR3 runs 19 residues. The CDR3 is CASRPSGIVGTRRFREQFF. The CDR3 DNA reads TGTGCAAGTCGCCCCTCCGGCATTGTTGGGACTAGGAGGTTTAGGGAGCAGTTCTTC.

The chain employs TRBV6-5 and TRBJ1-5; D ambiguous. The CDR3 length is 13 residues. Germline values: CDR1 MNHEY, CDR2 SVGAGI. V shed 8 bases and J shed 1 base, with 9 bases lying between them. The CDR3 reads CASQRRSNQPQHF. The CDR3 bases are TGTGCCAGCCAGAGAAGAAGCAATCAGCCCCAGCATTTT.

This chain links TRBV18 with TRBJ1-5; D is unresolved. V lost 3 bases and J lost 1, with 16 bases in between. The CDR3 sequence is 17 residues long. CDR1 and CDR2 (germline): KGHSH, LQKENI. Written as DNA, the CDR3 is TGTGCCAGCTCACCCTCTATGGGGTTATTAAGCAATCAGCCCCAGCATTTT. Translated: CASSPSMGLLSNQPQHF.

The V call is TRBV28, the J call TRBJ1-1; no firm D call. The length of the CDR3 is 14 residues. Trimming took off 6 bases at V and 0 bases at J, with 11 bases between the two ends. Germline assignment: CDR1 MDHEN and CDR2 SYDVKM. CDR3 amino acids: CASSSESLNTEAFF. The CDR3 DNA reads TGTGCCAGCAGCTCGGAGAGCCTGAACACTGAAGCTTTCTTT.

This sequence joins TRBV29-1 and TRBJ2-5; 9 bases align to TRBD2. Germline assignment: CDR1 SQVTM and CDR2 ANQGSEA. Trimming took 7 bases from V and 5 from J; bases not matched to a gene: 5. CDR3 size: 12 residues. The DNA for the CDR3 is TGCAGCGCTAGCGGGACCGGGGAGACCCAGTACTTC. It is translated as CSASGTGETQYF.

The chain joins TRBV10-3 to TRBJ2-7, with D tentatively TRBD1 (5 bases). Trimming pared 3 bases from V and 1 base from J, leaving 10 bases between. Germline CDR1 is ENHRY and CDR2 is SYGVKD. The CDR3 covers 14 residues. CDR3 residues: CAISDREWSYEQYF. CDR3 coding DNA: TGTGCCATCAGTGACAGGGAATGGTCCTACGAGCAGTACTTC.

This rearrangement joins TRBV28 to TRBJ2-3; 13 bases line up with TRBD2. Losses at the gene ends were 6 bases for V and 0 bases for J; bases not matched to a gene: 18. The CDR3 consists of 21 residues. The germline V gene encodes CDR1 MDHEN and CDR2 SYDVKM. CDR3 DNA: TGTGCCAGCAGCCGGAGGCTGATCGGGACTAGCGGGGTAAAGAGCACAGATACGCAGTATTTT. It yields the protein CASSRRLIGTSGVKSTDTQYF.

This chain uses TRBV18 with TRBJ2-7, with unresolved D. Germline V gene sequence: CDR1 KGHSH, CDR2 LQKENI. Trimming left V 6 bases short and J 0 bases short, with 21 bases between. The CDR3 is 17 residues long. The CDR3 here is CASSQFTGSVSSYEQYF. The CDR3 DNA follows: TGTGCCAGCTCGCAGTTTACCGGGTCCGTAAGCTCCTACGAGCAGTACTTC. Supplemented by reference TRBV18 and TRBJ2-7, the full variable domain reads NAGVMQNPRHLVRRRGQEARLRCSPMKGHSHVYWYRQLPEEGLKFMVYLQKENIIDESGMPKERFSAEFPKEGPSILRIQQVVRGDSAAYFCASSQFTGSVSSYEQYFGPGTRLTVT.